Listed here is a single T cell receptor beta chain. Its antigen is currently unknown. These data come from a study of cytomegalovirus exposure and HLA in healthy donors. Study-level points and caveats: Altogether, some 170 TCR beta chains were recorded as cytomegalovirus-associated. First-cohort TCR clusters were later found to tend to co-occur in the approximately 120 validation repertoires. Reports showed the classifier diagnosing cytomegalovirus status with high specificity and sensitivity. CMV antigen specificity was confirmed in vitro for a few CMV-associated chains.

V was clipped by 0 bases and J by 2 bases; unmatched bases: 1. The CDR3 covers 15 residues. CDR1 and CDR2 (germline): MNHEY, SVGAGI. Assay: immunoSEQ multiplex PCR; the TCRdb copy retains only in-frame clones and omits some. The sample yields roughly 260,000 clones, around 87% seen once. Sequenced: PBMCs. The origin of this receptor is a man between 18 and 29 years old in good health and CMV-seronegative. V usage is TRBV6-5 and J usage is TRBJ1-5, with 7 positions matching TRBD1. CDR3 sequence (DNA): TGTGCCAGCAGTTACTCCGGGACAGGCAATCAGCCCCAGCATTTT. Translation: CASSYSGTGNQPQHF.